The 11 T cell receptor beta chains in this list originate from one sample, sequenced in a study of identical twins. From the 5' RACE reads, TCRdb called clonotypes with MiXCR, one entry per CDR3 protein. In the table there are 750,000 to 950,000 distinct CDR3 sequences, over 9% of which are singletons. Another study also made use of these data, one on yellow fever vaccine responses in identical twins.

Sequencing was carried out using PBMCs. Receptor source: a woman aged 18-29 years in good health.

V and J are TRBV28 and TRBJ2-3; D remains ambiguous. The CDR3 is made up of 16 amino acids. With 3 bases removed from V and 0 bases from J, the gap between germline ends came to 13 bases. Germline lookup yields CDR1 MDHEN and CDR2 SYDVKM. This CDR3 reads CASSLARAGSTDTQYF. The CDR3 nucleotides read TGTGCCAGCAGTTTGGCCCGGGCAGGAAGCACAGATACGCAGTATTTT. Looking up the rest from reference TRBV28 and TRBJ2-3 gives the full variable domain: DVKVTQSSRYLVKRTGEKVFLECVQDMDHENMFWYRQDPGLGLRLIYFSYDVKMKEKGDIPEGYSVSREKKERFSLILESASTNQTSMYLCASSLARAGSTDTQYFGPGTRLTVL.

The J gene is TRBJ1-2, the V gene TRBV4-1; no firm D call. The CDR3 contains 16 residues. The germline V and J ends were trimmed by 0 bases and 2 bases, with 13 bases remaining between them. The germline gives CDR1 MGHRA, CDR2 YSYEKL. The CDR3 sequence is CASSQDLVSPNYGYTF. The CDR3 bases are TGCGCCAGCAGCCAAGATCTGGTCAGTCCAAACTATGGCTACACCTTC.

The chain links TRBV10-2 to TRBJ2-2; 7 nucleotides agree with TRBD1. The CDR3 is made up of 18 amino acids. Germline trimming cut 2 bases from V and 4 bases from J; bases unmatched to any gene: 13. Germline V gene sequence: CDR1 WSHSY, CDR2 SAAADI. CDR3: CASSETLRQGQFTGELFF. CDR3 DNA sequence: TGCGCCAGCAGTGAGACACTTCGACAGGGTCAATTCACCGGGGAGCTGTTTTTT.

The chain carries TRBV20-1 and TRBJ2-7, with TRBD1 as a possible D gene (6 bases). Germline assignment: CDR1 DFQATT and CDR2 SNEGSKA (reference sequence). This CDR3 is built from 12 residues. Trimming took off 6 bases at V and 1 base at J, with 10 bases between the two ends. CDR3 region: CSAAGQSYEQYF. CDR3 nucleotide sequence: TGCAGTGCCGCAGGACAGTCCTACGAGCAGTACTTC.

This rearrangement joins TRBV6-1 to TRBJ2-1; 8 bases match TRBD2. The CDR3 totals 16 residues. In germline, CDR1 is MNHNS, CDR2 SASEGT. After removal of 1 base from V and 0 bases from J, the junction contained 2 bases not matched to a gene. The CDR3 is CASSEGSGGSYNEQFF. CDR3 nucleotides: TGTGCCAGCAGTGAAGGGAGCGGGGGCTCCTACAATGAGCAGTTCTTC.

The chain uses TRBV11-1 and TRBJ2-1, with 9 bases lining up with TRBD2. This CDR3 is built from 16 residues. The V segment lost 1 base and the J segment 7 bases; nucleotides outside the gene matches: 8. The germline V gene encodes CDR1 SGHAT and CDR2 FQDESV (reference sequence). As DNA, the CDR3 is TGTGCCAGCAGCTTAGGTTTCGGACTAGCGTTAAATGAGCAGTTCTTC. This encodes CASSLGFGLALNEQFF.

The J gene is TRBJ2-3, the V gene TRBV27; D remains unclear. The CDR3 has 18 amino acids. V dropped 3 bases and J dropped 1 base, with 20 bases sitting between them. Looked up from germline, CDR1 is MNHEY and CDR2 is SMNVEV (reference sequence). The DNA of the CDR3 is TGTGCCAGCAGTTTTGTCGCGAGAGGTCTTTTGGGCACAGATACGCAGTATTTT. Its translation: CASSFVARGLLGTDTQYF.

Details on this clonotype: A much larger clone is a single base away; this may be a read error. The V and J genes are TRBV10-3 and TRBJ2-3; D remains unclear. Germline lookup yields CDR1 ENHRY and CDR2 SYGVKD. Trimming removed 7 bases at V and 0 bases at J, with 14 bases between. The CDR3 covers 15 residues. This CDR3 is CAIKSRNSSTDTQYF. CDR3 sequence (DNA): TGTGCCATCAAAAGCCGGAACTCAAGCACAGATACGCAGTATTTT.

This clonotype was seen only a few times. Written as DNA, the CDR3 is TGCAGCGCCCCGGGGACTAGCAATGAGCAGTTCTTC. It translates to CSAPGTSNEQFF. The rearrangement uses TRBV29-1 and TRBJ2-1, with 8 bases matching TRBD2. This CDR3 has 12 amino acids. Germline CDR1 is SQVTM and CDR2 is ANQGSEA. The V segment lost 7 bases and the J segment 6 bases; nucleotides outside the gene matches: 5.

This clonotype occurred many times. CDR3 loop: CSALYNEQFF. The CDR3 DNA is TGCAGTGCCCTTTACAATGAGCAGTTCTTC. This chain links TRBV20-1 with TRBJ2-1; D gene ambiguous. Germline loops: CDR1 DFQATT, CDR2 SNEGSKA (reference sequence). CDR3 length: 10 amino acids. V lost 6 bases and J 4 bases, leaving 4 bases between the germline ends.

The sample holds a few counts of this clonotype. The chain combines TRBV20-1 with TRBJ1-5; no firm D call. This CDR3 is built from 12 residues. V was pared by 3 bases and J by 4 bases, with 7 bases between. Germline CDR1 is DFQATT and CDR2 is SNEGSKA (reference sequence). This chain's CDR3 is CSARSLNQPQHF. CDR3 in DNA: TGCAGTGCTAGGTCCCTGAATCAGCCCCAGCATTTT.